The 13 T cell receptor beta chains below were found in one sample sequenced in a study of CD8 T cells in Susac syndrome. When the RNA was reverse transcribed, random hexamers were used with an input of 0.5 to 1 ug. One entry per CDR3 protein results from TCRdb running MiXCR on the immunoSEQ multiplex PCR reads. The data show under 95,000 distinct CDR3 sequences, 95% seen once. The specimen was CD8+ T cells from PBMCs. Receptors were obtained from a human donor with Susac syndrome.

The chain employs TRBV27 and TRBJ2-7, with 9 bases fitting TRBD1. Unmatched junction bases numbered 7, after V lost 3 bases and J lost 4 bases. The CDR3 is 15 amino acids. Germline CDR1 and CDR2: MNHEY and SMNVEV (reference sequence). Written as DNA, the CDR3 is TGTGCCAGCAGTTTGGGGACAGGGACAGGATACGAGCAGTACTTC. Translation: CASSLGTGTGYEQYF.

This clonotype was recorded once. The rearrangement uses TRBV12-3 or TRBV12-4 and TRBJ1-1; D remains ambiguous. Deletions cut 2 bases from V and 6 bases from J, with 7 bases between. The CDR3 is 12 residues long. This chain's CDR3 is CASSLSGPEAFF. The CDR3 nucleotides read TGTGCCAGCAGTTTATCTGGCCCTGAAGCTTTCTTT.

The chain is built from TRBV11-1 and TRBJ2-1; 7 nucleotides align to TRBD2. V was pared by 3 bases and J by 0 bases, with 2 bases of the junction left unmatched. The germline CDR1 and CDR2 sequences are SGHAT and FQDESV (reference sequence). The CDR3 runs 15 residues. Here the CDR3 reads CASSFLAASYNEQFF. Here the CDR3 DNA reads TGTGCCAGCAGCTTTCTAGCGGCCTCCTACAATGAGCAGTTCTTC.

The V and J genes are TRBV29-1 and TRBJ2-1; D is uncertain. The CDR3 length is 10 residues. Germline V gives CDR1 SQVTM, CDR2 ANQGSEA. Deletions cut 4 bases from V and 7 bases from J, with 5 bases between. This chain's CDR3 is CSVVGNEQFF. The CDR3 DNA follows: TGCAGCGTTGTGGGGAATGAGCAGTTCTTC.

The chain uses TRBV30 and TRBJ1-5; a possible D gene is TRBD1 (5 bases). The CDR3 sequence is 15 residues long. Germline V gene sequence: CDR1 GTSNPN, CDR2 SVGIG (reference sequence). With 5 bases removed from V and 4 bases from J, the gap between germline ends came to 18 bases. This chain's CDR3 is CAWRDRTSSNQPQHF. The CDR3 region has the DNA TGTGCCTGGCGGGACCGCACTTCTTCGAATCAGCCCCAGCATTTT.

The V gene is TRBV7-9, the J gene TRBJ2-7, with TRBD1 as a possible D gene (6 bases). Germline V gene lookup returns CDR1 SEHNR and CDR2 FQNEAQ (reference sequence). Trimming stripped 4 bases from V and 6 bases from J, with 10 bases between. The CDR3 covers 12 residues. The CDR3 nucleotides read TGTGCCAGCAGCTCGGACAGACTCGAGCAGTACTTC. Protein: CASSSDRLEQYF.

The rearrangement uses TRBV6-6 and TRBJ2-1; a possible D gene is TRBD2 (5 bases). The germline V and J ends were trimmed by 5 bases and 8 bases, with 22 bases remaining between them. From germline, CDR1 is MNHNY and CDR2 SVGAGI (reference sequence). The CDR3 extends over 16 amino acids. DNA of the CDR3: TGTGCCAGCAGTCGGCTCGACTCCCCCGTGGAGGATGAGCAGTTCTTC. Protein product: CASSRLDSPVEDEQFF.

The chain uses TRBV20-1 and TRBJ2-1, with D hard to call. The CDR3 is 11 amino acids. Germline V gene data show CDR1 as DFQATT and CDR2 as SNEGSKA (reference sequence). V lost 3 bases and J lost 7, with 7 bases in between. The CDR3 loop is CSASESNEQFF. The CDR3 DNA is TGCAGTGCTAGTGAGAGTAATGAGCAGTTCTTC.

CDR3 sequence: CASSSAGGSSYEQYF. The CDR3 coding sequence is TGTGCCAGTAGCTCCGCGGGCGGCAGCTCCTACGAGCAGTACTTC. V is TRBV19 and J is TRBJ2-7; D may be TRBD2 (5 bases). The V end lost 6 bases, the J end lost 0 bases, and 15 bases lay between the germline ends. The CDR3 is made up of 15 amino acids. Germline V CDR1 and CDR2: LNHDA, SQIVND (reference sequence).

This clonotype was recorded a few times. This chain joins TRBV5-1 and TRBJ2-2; D is undetermined. CDR3 length: 13 amino acids. Germline loops: CDR1 SGHRS, CDR2 YFSETQ. The ends were cut back, 0 bases at V and 5 bases at J, with 5 bases in the middle. Here the CDR3 DNA reads TGCGCCAGCAGCTTGGAAAGTACCGGGGAGCTGTTTTTT. Residues: CASSLESTGELFF.

This sequence joins TRBV6-5 and TRBJ2-7, with D uncertain. This CDR3 comprises 13 residues. CDR1 is MNHEY, CDR2 SVGAGI, per germline. V shed 6 bases and J shed 4 bases, with 13 bases lying between them. The CDR3 spells CASSKSELYEQYF. DNA for the CDR3: TGTGCCAGCAGCAAGTCAGAGCTGTACGAGCAGTACTTC.

CDR3 in DNA: TGTGCCAGCAGCTTAGCGACAGCCTACGAGCAGTACTTC. Encoded protein: CASSLATAYEQYF. This chain joins TRBV11-1 and TRBJ2-7; D might be TRBD1 (5 bases). Germline V gene sequence: CDR1 SGHAT, CDR2 FQDESV (reference sequence). The CDR3 is 13 residues long. Trimming stripped 0 bases from V and 2 bases from J, with 5 bases between.

The chain employs TRBV19 and TRBJ2-3; 9 bases map to TRBD1. The germline CDR1 and CDR2 sequences are LNHDA and SQIVND (reference sequence). The CDR3 runs to 14 residues. Trimming at V came to 5 bases and at J to 4 bases, leaving 4 bases not matched to a gene. The CDR3 protein is CASSATGGPDTQYF. CDR3 sequence (DNA): TGTGCCAGTAGTGCCACAGGGGGCCCAGATACGCAGTATTTT.